This T cell receptor beta chain is drawn from a study of tumor-infiltrating lymphocytes in primary liver carcinoma. For the study at large: Surgeons resected the patients' primary liver carcinomas.

RNA was extracted from whole blood without cell sorting, alongside germline DNA. Preoperatively, roughly 3.9 milliliters of peripheral blood were collected. This clonotype was recorded once. What it recognizes is unknown. The junction departs from the called germline gene at one end, perhaps through a read error. CDR3 size: 15 residues. CDR1 and CDR2 (germline): MNHEY, SVGEGT. Notes on the study in general: Tumors carried a top-250-clone fraction significantly exceeding that of blood (p = 0.039).

Making TCR beta cDNA involved approximately 0.5 ug total RNA and a constant-region primer. Sequencing libraries for TCR beta derived from three nested multiplex PCR rounds that used slightly modified ARM-PCR. The opening two PCR rounds, ten to eleven cycles each, paired TRBV1-TRBV30 forward primers with a C-beta reverse primer. In TCRdb, the multiplex PCR reads were re-called with MiXCR into one record per CDR3 protein. The table records fewer than 400,000 distinct CDR3 sequences, approximately 65% of them present only once. The sequence came from a man aged 40-49 years with primary liver carcinoma and hepatitis B virus infection. J is TRBJ2-1 and V is TRBV6-2 or TRBV6-3; no definite D call. Sequencing used peripheral blood. The DNA of the CDR3 is TGTGCCGGCAGTTACTTGGCCAAATCCTACAATGAGCAGTTCTTC. This encodes CAGSYLAKSYNEQFF.